This TCR beta chain was documented in a study of T cell responses to AZD1222 COVID-19 vaccine. TCRdb's table, derived via immunoSEQ multiplex PCR, lists solely in-frame clones and lacks some. The sample holds 110,000 to 150,000 clones, around nine tenths seen once. The V gene's germline CDR1 is MGHDK and CDR2 SYGVNS. This CDR3 is built from 14 residues. The germline V and J ends were trimmed by 3 bases and 4 bases, with 12 bases remaining between them. Broader study findings: Baseline antibody screening turned up just a handful of seropositive AZD1222 recipients. CD4 TCRs linked to vaccination spanned spike, dominating at 160-218 and 743-854. The donors showed a predominance of white British ancestry and of females, with possible underestimation of clonal diversity.

This clone was detected many times. As yet, its antigen is unknown. This chain links TRBV25-1 with TRBJ1-2; D gene ambiguous. Sequenced here: peripheral blood, sampled on day 0 of AZD1222 vaccination. This TCR came from an adult in good health. The CDR3 DNA follows: TGTGCCAGCAGTGACCCTGGAGAGACCTATGGCTACACCTTC. It is translated as CASSDPGETYGYTF.